This T cell receptor (beta chain) was retrieved from a study of T-cell memory formation after mild COVID-19. The sample holds many counts of this clonotype. Its antigen is still unknown. TCRdb reanalysed the 5' RACE reads using MiXCR and keeps one entry per CDR3 protein. Of roughly 400,000 distinct CDR3 sequences listed, 24% were seen once; the top ten hold around 8.8%. Overall study findings and caveats: CM and EM subsets held most contracting CD4+ clones; EMRA held CD8+ ones. Day 15 to 85 contracting clones showed balanced CD4/CD8; day 15 to 37 expanders favored CD4+.

Germline V gene sequence: CDR1 SGHRS, CDR2 YFSETQ. This CDR3 contains 15 residues. V was clipped by 0 bases and J by 2 bases; unmatched bases: 3. This sequence was found in an adult woman who had mild COVID-19 (a few samples of this study predate the infection). Cell type and time point are not known. The chain recombines TRBV5-1 with TRBJ1-2, with 8 bases that match TRBD1. Sample: PBMCs or a T cell subset sorted from them (not recorded which). In DNA form, the CDR3 reads TGCGCCAGCAGCTTGGGAGGACAGGGAAACTATGGCTACACCTTC. Its protein is CASSLGGQGNYGYTF.